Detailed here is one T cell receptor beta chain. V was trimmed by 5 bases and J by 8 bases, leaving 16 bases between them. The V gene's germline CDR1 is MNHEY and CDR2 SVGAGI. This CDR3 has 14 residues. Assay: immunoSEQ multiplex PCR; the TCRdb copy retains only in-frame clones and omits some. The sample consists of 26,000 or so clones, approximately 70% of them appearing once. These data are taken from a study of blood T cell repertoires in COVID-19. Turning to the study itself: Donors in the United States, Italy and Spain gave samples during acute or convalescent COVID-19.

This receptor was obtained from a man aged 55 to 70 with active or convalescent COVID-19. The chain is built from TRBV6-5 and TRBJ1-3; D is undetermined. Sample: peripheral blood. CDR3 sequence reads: CASSLTASVDTIYF. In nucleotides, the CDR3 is TGTGCCAGCAGTCTTACGGCGAGCGTTGACACCATATATTTT.